The rows below give T cell receptor beta chains drawn from one sample of a study of T cell responses to AZD1222 COVID-19 vaccine. Profiled with immunoSEQ multiplex PCR; TCRdb holds only in-frame clones, not every one. The sample holds over 120,000 clones. The specimen sequenced was peripheral blood. The receptors shown here come from an adult in good health. Each CDR3 is given with its conserved first and last residue. A D gene is named only where the DNA matches it firmly.

v_call: TRBV2; d_call: TRBD1; cdr3_length: 15; j_call: TRBJ2-2; cdr3_aa: CASSRTGLGSGELFF; cdr3_nt: TGTGCCAGCAGCCGGACAGGGCTTGGGTCCGGGGAGCTGTTTTTT
v_call: TRBV7-2; d_call: TRBD2; cdr3_length: 15; j_call: TRBJ2-3; cdr3_aa: CASSPSGISTDTQYF; cdr3_nt: TGTGCCAGCAGCCCTAGCGGGATTAGCACAGATACGCAGTATTTT
v_call: TRBV30; d_call: -; cdr3_length: 13; j_call: TRBJ1-1; cdr3_aa: CAWSVLLPTEAFF; cdr3_nt: TGTGCCTGGAGTGTATTACTTCCTACTGAAGCTTTCTTT
v_call: TRBV6-6; d_call: -; cdr3_length: 14; j_call: TRBJ1-2; cdr3_aa: CASSYSGEDYGHTF; cdr3_nt: TGTGCCAGCAGTTACTCGGGCGAGGACTATGGCCACACCTTC
v_call: TRBV30; d_call: -; cdr3_length: 11; j_call: TRBJ2-2; cdr3_aa: CAWTGSGELFF; cdr3_nt: TGTGCCTGGACCGGGTCCGGGGAGCTGTTTTTT
v_call: TRBV6-5; d_call: -; cdr3_length: 15; j_call: TRBJ1-1; cdr3_aa: CASSYRRAGDTEAFF; cdr3_nt: TGTGCCAGCAGTTACCGCAGGGCTGGGGACACTGAAGCTTTCTTT
v_call: TRBV6-1; d_call: -; cdr3_length: 14; j_call: TRBJ2-7; cdr3_aa: CASSERRQYYEQYF; cdr3_nt: TGTGCCAGCAGTGAACGGAGGCAGTACTACGAGCAGTACTTC
v_call: TRBV5-1; d_call: -; cdr3_length: 14; j_call: TRBJ2-2; cdr3_aa: CASSLVPPTGELFF; cdr3_nt: TGCGCCAGCAGCTTGGTACCCCCCACCGGGGAGCTGTTTTTT
v_call: TRBV3-1/TRBV3-2; d_call: -; cdr3_length: 20; j_call: TRBJ1-4; cdr3_aa: CASSPKRPPGFRATNEKLFF; cdr3_nt: TGTGCCAGCAGCCCCAAAAGGCCCCCGGGGTTTAGGGCAACTAATGAAAAACTGTTTTTT
v_call: TRBV7-8; d_call: -; cdr3_length: 14; j_call: TRBJ1-6; cdr3_aa: CASSLGGGGSPLHF; cdr3_nt: TGTGCCAGCAGCTTAGGGGGGGGTGGATCACCCCTCCACTTT
v_call: TRBV5-1; d_call: -; cdr3_length: 15; j_call: TRBJ1-6; cdr3_aa: CASSLVSGFDSPLHF; cdr3_nt: TGCGCCAGCAGCTTGGTGTCAGGGTTTGATTCACCCCTCCACTTT
v_call: TRBV18; d_call: TRBD1; cdr3_length: 20; j_call: TRBJ2-7; cdr3_aa: CASSPLFRTGGFSSSYEQYF; cdr3_nt: TGTGCCAGCTCACCACTGTTCAGGACAGGGGGCTTTAGTTCATCGTACGAGCAGTACTTC